This is a list of T cell receptor beta chains from one sample in a study of OX40 agonist ivuxolimab in advanced cancers. The protocol was immunoSEQ multiplex PCR, while the TCRdb copy is restricted to in-frame clones and leaves out a portion. The repertoire holds more than 45,000 clones, with 65% to 90% as singletons. The starting material was CD4+ or CD8+ T cells sorted from blood, obtained in a trial of the OX40 agonist ivuxolimab. These receptors all stem from an adult with an advanced solid tumor such as melanoma, head and neck, liver or kidney cancer. Both conserved end residues are part of each CDR3. A D gene is named only where the DNA matches it firmly. Expanded clones are given a class, and other clones once, few, many or no size at all.

V gene,CDR3 length,clone size,D gene,J gene,CDR3 DNA,CDR3 protein
TRBV30,13,NA,TRBD2,TRBJ2-7,TGTGCCTTCGCTAGCGGTTTTTCCTACGAGCAGTACTTC,CAFASGFSYEQYF
TRBV7-2,13,many,NA,TRBJ2-2,TGTGCCAGCAGCCACACACGAACCGGGGAGCTGTTTTTT,CASSHTRTGELFF
TRBV21-1,16,NA,NA,TRBJ2-5,TGTGCCAGCACCGGACTAGCGGGGGATCCCCAAGAGACCCAGTACTTC,CASTGLAGDPQETQYF
TRBV5-4,16,NA,TRBD2,TRBJ2-7,TGTGCCAGCAGCTTGGAAGGACTAGCGGGAGGGAGGGAGCAGTACTTC,CASSLEGLAGGREQYF
TRBV19,15,NA,NA,TRBJ1-1,TGTGCCAGCAAAACCCAGACGGCTATGAACACTGAAGCTTTCTTT,CASKTQTAMNTEAFF
TRBV7-9,15,NA,NA,TRBJ2-1,TGTGCCAGCAGCTCTCAAGCGGGCGAGGGAAATGAGCAGTTCTTC,CASSSQAGEGNEQFF
TRBV5-5,11,NA,NA,TRBJ2-7,TGTGCCAGCAGCCAACCCCACGAGCAGTACTTC,CASSQPHEQYF
TRBV4-2,16,NA,NA,TRBJ1-5,TGTGCCAGCAGCCAATCGCACAGGAGTAGCAATCAGCCCCAGCATTTT,CASSQSHRSSNQPQHF
TRBV4-1,15,NA,NA,TRBJ2-7,TGCGCCAGCAGCCAGACCTATACAGGGACCTACGAGCAGTACTTC,CASSQTYTGTYEQYF
TRBV18,15,few,NA,TRBJ2-1,TGTGCCAGCTCAAAGGGACAGAGCTCGGAGGGTGAGCAGTTCTTC,CASSKGQSSEGEQFF
TRBV5-8,15,NA,TRBD2,TRBJ2-5,TGTGCCAGCAGCTTGCGAAGCGGGGTGGGGGAGACCCAGTACTTC,CASSLRSGVGETQYF
TRBV5-5,14,NA,NA,TRBJ1-1,TGTGCCAGCAGGTTTACAGGGACGAACACTGAAGCTTTCTTT,CASRFTGTNTEAFF
TRBV10-3,15,NA,TRBD1,TRBJ1-5,TGTGCCATCAGTGAGTCGGGACAGGGCAATCAGCCCCAGCATTTT,CAISESGQGNQPQHF
TRBV2,15,NA,TRBD2,TRBJ2-2,TGTGCCAGAAGTAGACGGGGGGGAAACACCGGGGAGCTGTTTTTT,CARSRRGGNTGELFF
TRBV6-1,13,NA,NA,TRBJ2-1,TGTGCCAGCAGTGTCGAGTACGGAGGAGAGCAGTTCTTC,CASSVEYGGEQFF
TRBV6-6,12,NA,TRBD1,TRBJ1-2,TGTGCCAGCAGCTACAGGGGCGATGGCTACACCTTC,CASSYRGDGYTF
TRBV10-1,12,NA,NA,TRBJ2-1,TGCGCCAGCAGCCTCCAGGGGAGTGAGCAGTTCTTC,CASSLQGSEQFF
TRBV1,15,NA,NA,TRBJ1-3,TGCACCAGCAGCCAAGACGCCCTCTCTGGAAACACCATATATTTT,CTSSQDALSGNTIYF
TRBV14,14,NA,NA,TRBJ2-2,TGTGCCAGCAGCATGGACTGGAACACCGGGGAGCTGTTTTTT,CASSMDWNTGELFF
TRBV6-1,15,NA,TRBD2,TRBJ2-1,TGTGCCAGCAGCGGTGCGGGACTAGCGGGAGGACAGCAGTTCTTC,CASSGAGLAGGQQFF